The rows below give T cell receptor beta chains drawn from one sample of a study of graft-versus-host responses after intestinal transplantation. Their specific antigens are unknown. Sequenced by immunoSEQ multiplex PCR; TCRdb stores in-frame clones only, minus some. The data contain over 100,000 clones, approximately 95% of them singletons. The source was unstimulated CD4+ T cells sorted from spleen or lymph node cells, collected before intestinal transplant. The origin of the receptors is a human donor who received an intestinal transplant. CDR3s include the opening cysteine and the closing phenylalanine or tryptophan. Fields, in order: J gene, V gene, D gene, CDR3 DNA, CDR3 protein. D genes are given only for firm matches.

TRBJ2-1,TRBV29-1,.,TGCAGCGTTGTAAAGGAGAGTACCTCCTATTACAATGAGCAGTTCTTC,CSVVKESTSYYNEQFF
TRBJ2-5,TRBV28,TRBD1,TGTGCCAGCAGTCTCCCGGGACAGGAAAGCGAGACCCAGTACTTC,CASSLPGQESETQYF
TRBJ2-7,TRBV9,.,TGTGCCAGCAGCGTAGAGGGCAGTACCTACGAGCAGTACTTC,CASSVEGSTYEQYF
TRBJ2-1,TRBV2,TRBD2,TGTGCCAGCAGTAGACTAGCGGGGGACAATGAGCAGTTCTTC,CASSRLAGDNEQFF
TRBJ1-4,TRBV20-1,.,TGCAGTGCTAGCCTCTCTGAAAAACTGTTTTTT,CSASLSEKLFF
TRBJ2-2,TRBV18,TRBD1,TGTGCCAGCTCACCCTCTGTCCCGGGACAGGGGCGCACCGGGGAGCTGTTTTTT,CASSPSVPGQGRTGELFF
TRBJ2-1,TRBV10-1,.,TGCGCCAGCAGTGAGTCGCGGGGAAACTACAATGAGCAGTTCTTC,CASSESRGNYNEQFF
TRBJ2-7,TRBV9,TRBD2,TGTGCCAGCAGCCCCACCGGACTAGGGAGCTCCTACGAGCAGTACTTC,CASSPTGLGSSYEQYF
TRBJ1-1,TRBV5-1,.,TGCGCCAGCAGCCAGGGGAGAAACACTGAAGCTTTCTTT,CASSQGRNTEAFF
TRBJ2-2,TRBV6-1,TRBD1,TGTGCCAGCAGGGGACAGCCCCTCACCGGGGAGCTGTTTTTT,CASRGQPLTGELFF
TRBJ2-5,TRBV6-5,.,TGTGCCAGCACTGCACATATGACCCCCTATGAGCAGTACTTC,CASTAHMTPYEQYF